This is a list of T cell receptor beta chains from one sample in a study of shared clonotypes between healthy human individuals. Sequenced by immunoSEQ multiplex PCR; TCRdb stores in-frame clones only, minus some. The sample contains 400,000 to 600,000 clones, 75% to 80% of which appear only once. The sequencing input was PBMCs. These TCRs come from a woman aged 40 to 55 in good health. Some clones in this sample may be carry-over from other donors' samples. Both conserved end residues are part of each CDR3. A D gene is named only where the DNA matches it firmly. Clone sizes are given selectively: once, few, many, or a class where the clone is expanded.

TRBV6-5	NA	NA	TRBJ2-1	CASTEGNEQFF	TGTGCCAGCACAGAGGGGAATGAGCAGTTCTTC
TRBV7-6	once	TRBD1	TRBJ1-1	CASSLTGQGRTEAFF	TGTGCCAGCAGCTTAACGGGACAGGGAAGGACTGAAGCTTTCTTT
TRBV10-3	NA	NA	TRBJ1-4	CAISDAKTNEKLFF	TGTGCCATCAGTGACGCAAAAACCAATGAAAAACTGTTTTTT
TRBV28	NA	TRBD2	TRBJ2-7	CASSLWTSGTRSYEQYF	TGTGCCAGCAGTTTATGGACTAGCGGGACTCGCTCCTACGAGCAGTACTTC
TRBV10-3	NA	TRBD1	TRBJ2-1	CAISAPGPGQGKGSSYNEQFF	TGTGCCATCAGTGCCCCGGGCCCGGGACAGGGGAAGGGGAGCTCCTACAATGAGCAGTTCTTC
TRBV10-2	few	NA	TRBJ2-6	CASRRTEANVLTF	TGCGCCAGCAGACGTACTGAGGCCAACGTCCTGACTTTC
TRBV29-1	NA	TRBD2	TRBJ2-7	CSAGLAGGEQYF	TGCAGCGCGGGACTAGCGGGAGGTGAGCAGTACTTC
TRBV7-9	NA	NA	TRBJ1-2	CASSPDSYGYTF	TGTGCCAGCAGCCCGGACAGTTATGGCTACACCTTC
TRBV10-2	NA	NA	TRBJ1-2	CASSESGEFYGYTF	TGCGCCAGCAGTGAGTCCGGCGAGTTTTATGGCTACACCTTC
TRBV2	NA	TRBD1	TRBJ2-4	CAGQGWAKNIQYF	TGTGCCGGACAGGGTTGGGCCAAAAACATTCAGTACTTC
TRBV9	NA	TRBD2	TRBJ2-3	CASSPGLATDTQYF	TGTGCCAGCAGCCCGGGACTAGCGACAGATACGCAGTATTTT
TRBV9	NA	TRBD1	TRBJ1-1	CASSAVGQGWTEAFF	TGTGCCAGCAGCGCAGTGGGACAGGGGTGGACTGAAGCTTTCTTT
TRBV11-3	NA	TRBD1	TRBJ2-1	CASSLRDRAREQFF	TGTGCCAGCAGCTTAAGGGACAGGGCTCGTGAGCAGTTCTTC
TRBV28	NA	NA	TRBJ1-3	CATTSGAGRGNTIYF	TGTGCCACCACCAGCGGCGCAGGGCGGGGAAACACCATATATTTT